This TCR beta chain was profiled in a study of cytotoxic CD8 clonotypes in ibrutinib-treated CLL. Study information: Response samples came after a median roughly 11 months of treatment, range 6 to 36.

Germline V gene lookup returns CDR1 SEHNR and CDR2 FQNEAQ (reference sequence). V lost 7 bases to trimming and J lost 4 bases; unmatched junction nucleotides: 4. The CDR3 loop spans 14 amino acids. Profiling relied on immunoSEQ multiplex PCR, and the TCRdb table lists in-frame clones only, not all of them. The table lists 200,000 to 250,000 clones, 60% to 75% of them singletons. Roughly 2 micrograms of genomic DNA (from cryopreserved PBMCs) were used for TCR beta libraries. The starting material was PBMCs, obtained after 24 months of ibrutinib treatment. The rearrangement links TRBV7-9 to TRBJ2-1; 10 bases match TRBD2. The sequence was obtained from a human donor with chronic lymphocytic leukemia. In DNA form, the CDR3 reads TGTGCCAGCACCGTAGCGGGGGGATACAATGAGCAGTTCTTC. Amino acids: CASTVAGGYNEQFF.